The next 11 T cell receptor beta chains were all read from a single sample in a study of T cells in narcolepsy. The table came from immunoSEQ multiplex PCR; TCRdb's copy has only in-frame clones and leaves some out. The sample holds tens of thousands of clones; around 90% are singletons and the top ten take roughly 0.8%. The source material was CD45RA- memory CD4+ T cells from PBMCs. The receptors shown here come from a human donor with narcolepsy.

The chain links TRBV2 to TRBJ2-1, with D possibly matching TRBD1 (6 bases). Germline lookup yields CDR1 SNHLY and CDR2 FYNNEI. The germline V and J ends were trimmed by 9 bases and 3 bases, with 12 bases remaining between them. The CDR3 covers 13 residues. The CDR3 DNA sequence: TGTGCCAGTCAGTGGGGGCTCTACAATGAGCAGTTCTTC. Amino acid sequence: CASQWGLYNEQFF.

The chain has TRBV5-1 and TRBJ2-2; D could derive from TRBD1 or TRBD2 (5 bases each). Germline CDR1 and CDR2: SGHRS and YFSETQ. V was cut by 5 bases and J by 6 bases, with 17 bases left in between. The CDR3 covers 15 residues. CDR3 in DNA: TGCGCCAGCAGGGACGGAGGCCTGGGGGCCGGGGAGCTGTTTTTT. Its translation is CASRDGGLGAGELFF.

The chain couples TRBV11-2 to TRBJ1-5; no definite D call. Germline V CDR1 and CDR2: SGHAT, FQNNGV. Trimming removed 5 bases from V and 0 bases from J, with 8 bases in between. The CDR3 spans 14 residues. The DNA of the CDR3 is TGTGCCAGCAGCGACCCCAATAGCAATCAGCCCCAGCATTTT. Protein: CASSDPNSNQPQHF.

The J gene is TRBJ2-7, the V gene TRBV6-5; the D call may be TRBD1 or TRBD2 (5 bases each). The CDR3 has 14 residues. The germline V gene has CDR1 MNHEY and CDR2 SVGAGI. V was clipped by 0 bases and J by 7 bases, with 13 bases between them. The CDR3, as DNA: TGTGCCAGCAGTTACTCGACGGGGCGCCGGGAGCAGTACTTC. Encoded protein: CASSYSTGRREQYF.

This sequence joins TRBV7-9 and TRBJ1-3, with 11 bases that match TRBD1. Germline CDR1 reads SEHNR; CDR2 reads FQNEAQ (reference sequence). The CDR3 sequence is 16 residues long. V lost 5 bases, J lost 4 bases, and 7 bases stayed unmatched. For the CDR3, the DNA is TGTGCCAGCAGCCGACCCGGGACAGGGGGGGGAAACACCATATATTTT. It codes for CASSRPGTGGGNTIYF.

This sequence joins TRBV19 and TRBJ2-3; 8 bases agree with TRBD2. CDR3 length: 13 amino acids. The junction had 8 bases not matched to a gene; V was cut back by 10 bases and J by 5 bases. Germline V gene lookup returns CDR1 LNHDA and CDR2 SQIVND (reference sequence). The CDR3 DNA follows: TGTGCCACCCGGGGGGGGAATGGAGATACGCAGTATTTT. The encoded protein is CATRGGNGDTQYF.

The chain carries TRBV15 and TRBJ1-1; no clear D. V was clipped by 3 bases and J by 1 base, with 6 bases between them. Germline CDR1 and CDR2: LNHNV and YYDKDF (reference sequence). The CDR3 sequence is 13 residues long. In nucleotides, the CDR3 is TGTGCCACCAGCAGCCGGGGGAACACTGAAGCTTTCTTT. Translating gives CATSSRGNTEAFF.

The chain combines TRBV28 with TRBJ1-2; the match to TRBD1 covers 9 bases. The trim removed 4 bases at V and 5 bases at J, leaving 11 bases unmatched. The germline gives CDR1 MDHEN, CDR2 SYDVKM. This CDR3 contains 16 residues. The CDR3 DNA follows: TGTGCCAGCAGTTCAAACCGGGACAGGGTAAAGTATGGCTACACCTTC. This sequence encodes CASSSNRDRVKYGYTF.

This sequence joins TRBV5-4 and TRBJ2-1; D remains ambiguous. Germline loops: CDR1 SGHNT, CDR2 YYREEE (reference sequence). The V end was cut by 4 bases, the J end by 7 bases, with 12 bases between. The CDR3 spans 13 residues. The CDR3 spells CASSERTGNEQFF. DNA of the CDR3: TGTGCCAGCAGCGAACGAACTGGTAATGAGCAGTTCTTC.

The V call is TRBV10-3, the J call TRBJ2-5; 8 bases fit TRBD1. Per the germline V gene, CDR1 is ENHRY and CDR2 is SYGVKD. The trim removed 10 bases at V and 3 bases at J, leaving 4 bases unmatched. CDR3 size: 12 residues. The CDR3 is CATGQGEETQYF. CDR3 DNA: TGTGCCACCGGACAGGGTGAAGAGACCCAGTACTTC.

This clone was observed a few times. The genes are TRBV11-2 and TRBJ2-1; D perhaps matches TRBD2 (6 bases). The CDR3 is 15 residues long. Trimming took 3 bases from V and 9 from J, leaving 18 bases between them. CDR1 is SGHAT and CDR2 is FQNNGV in the germline V gene. This CDR3 is CASSFYGGKGFEQFF. In DNA form, the CDR3 reads TGTGCCAGCAGCTTTTATGGCGGGAAGGGGTTTGAGCAGTTCTTC. Full variable domain (remainder filled in from reference TRBV11-2 and TRBJ2-1): EAGVAQSPRYKIIEKRQSVAFWCNPISGHATLYWYQQILGQGPKLLIQFQNNGVVDDSQLPKDRFSAERLKGVDSTLKIQPAKLEDSAVYLCASSFYGGKGFEQFFGPGTRLTVL.